This TCR beta chain is from a study of T cells in women clearing cervical HPV infection. This table comes from immunoSEQ multiplex PCR, and its TCRdb copy is limited to in-frame clones, with some not included. The sample has about 22,000 clones. Specimen: blood buffy coat. This clonotype was obtained from a woman aged 18 to 75 with a cervical HPV16 infection that either progressed to CIN3+ or cleared (not recorded which).

The sequenced part of the CDR3 DNA is TGTGCCAGTAGTTTGGTTTCGCAACAAGAGACG. Amino acids: CASSLVSQQET. In full, the CDR3 reads CASSLVSQQETQYF. The V and J genes are TRBV19 and TRBJ2-3; D not resolved. The sequence runs out 3 residues before the end of the CDR3; the remainder is reconstructed from the germline J gene. Germline CDR1 reads LNHDA; CDR2 reads SQIVND (reference sequence). This CDR3 spans 14 amino acids.